A selection of T cell receptor beta chains follows, all from one sample in a study of PD-1 blockade in classical Hodgkin lymphoma. Repertoires were generated with immunoSEQ multiplex PCR, while TCRdb's copy carries only in-frame clones and drops some. The sample holds 26,000 or so clones, approximately 68% seen once. Sequencing was performed on peripheral blood mononuclear cells (PBMCs), taken before the fourth cycle of nivolumab. Source of these receptors: a human donor with classical Hodgkin lymphoma. The CDR3 runs from the conserved cysteine through the conserved F or W. D genes are given only for firm matches. The size entry is marked missing in some rows and otherwise reads once, few, many or a size class.

TRBJ2-5,TRBD2,few,TRBV4-2,CASSLGTSGGQETQYF,TGTGCCAGCAGCCTTGGGACTAGCGGGGGCCAAGAGACCCAGTACTTC
TRBJ1-2,TRBD1,-,TRBV19,CASSMTSGQGFGYTF,TGTGCCAGTAGTATGACTTCGGGACAGGGGTTTGGCTACACCTTC
TRBJ1-2,-,-,TRBV6-1,CAINRDIYGYTF,TGTGCCATCAACAGGGATATCTATGGCTACACCTTC
TRBJ1-5,TRBD1,-,TRBV5-1,CASSAGTENQPQHF,TGCGCCAGCAGCGCCGGGACAGAAAATCAGCCCCAGCATTTT
TRBJ1-6,-,-,TRBV6-1,CASSEVIGGKGSPLHF,TGTGCCAGCAGTGAAGTAATCGGGGGCAAAGGGTCACCCCTCCACTTT
TRBJ1-2,-,few,TRBV11-2,CASSLNGNVAGRYGYTF,TGTGCCAGCAGCCTAAACGGAAACGTAGCGGGTCGGTATGGCTACACCTTC
TRBJ2-2,TRBD2,once,TRBV28,CASSLTGRAGELFF,TGTGCCAGCAGTTTAACCGGGAGGGCCGGGGAGCTGTTTTTT
TRBJ1-4,-,few,TRBV27,CASRAGAGTNEKLFF,TGTGCCAGCAGAGCAGGGGCGGGGACTAATGAAAAACTGTTTTTT
TRBJ2-1,TRBD2,-,TRBV9,CASNGDQRGNEQFF,TGTGCCAGCAACGGGGACCAGCGGGGCAATGAGCAGTTCTTC
TRBJ2-1,TRBD2,-,TRBV2,CASSASGLGSTQQFF,TGTGCCAGCAGTGCCTCGGGACTAGGGTCCACCCAGCAGTTCTTC
TRBJ2-1,TRBD2,few,TRBV7-2,CASSGLLAGKGSYNEQFF,TGTGCCAGCAGCGGTCTACTAGCGGGCAAGGGATCCTACAATGAGCAGTTCTTC
TRBJ2-1,-,few,TRBV11-3,CASSLGGSYNEQFF,TGTGCCAGCAGCTTAGGCGGGTCCTACAATGAGCAGTTCTTC
TRBJ2-5,TRBD2,-,TRBV6-6,CASTSGGALRETQYF,TGTGCCAGTACTAGCGGGGGGGCCTTAAGAGAGACCCAGTACTTC
TRBJ1-2,TRBD1,-,TRBV6-1,CASSEPGQGKYGYTF,TGTGCCAGCAGTGAACCGGGACAGGGGAAGTATGGCTACACCTTC
TRBJ2-1,TRBD2,-,TRBV27,CASRPGLAGEPFYNEQFF,TGTGCCAGCAGGCCGGGACTAGCGGGGGAACCTTTCTACAATGAGCAGTTCTTC
TRBJ2-7,-,-,TRBV28,CASGRDSPYEQYF,TGTGCCAGCGGGAGGGACAGCCCCTACGAGCAGTACTTC
TRBJ2-5,-,large,TRBV11-1,CASSLNRGSASGETQYF,TGTGCCAGCAGCTTAAATCGGGGGTCCGCGTCTGGAGAGACCCAGTACTTC
TRBJ1-2,-,-,TRBV7-3,CASSLDGTTPYSYGYTF,TGTGCCAGCAGCTTAGACGGGACCACACCTTACTCCTATGGCTACACCTTC
TRBJ2-7,-,-,TRBV5-1,CASSLWGGTDEQYF,TGCGCCAGCAGCTTGTGGGGCGGGACCGACGAGCAGTACTTC
TRBJ2-1,TRBD2,-,TRBV7-3,CASSLSGRANEQFF,TGTGCCAGCAGCTTAAGCGGGAGGGCCAATGAGCAGTTCTTC
TRBJ1-3,-,-,TRBV28,CASRGASGNTIYF,TGTGCCAGCAGGGGGGCCTCTGGAAACACCATATATTTT
TRBJ2-7,-,-,TRBV6-5,CASSYSLGYEQYF,TGTGCCAGCAGTTACTCTTTGGGTTACGAGCAGTACTTC
TRBJ1-6,-,-,TRBV7-6,CASSLFPLGGRPSPLHF,TGTGCCAGCAGCTTATTCCCGTTGGGTGGTAGGCCGTCACCCCTCCACTTT
TRBJ2-1,TRBD2,-,TRBV2,CASSGTLAGVVEQFF,TGTGCCAGCAGTGGAACGCTAGCGGGAGTCGTTGAGCAGTTCTTC
TRBJ2-7,-,-,TRBV20-1,CSAGPSYEQYF,TGCAGTGCCGGACCCTCCTACGAGCAGTACTTC
TRBJ1-3,-,medium-sized,TRBV30,CAWNRDSSGNTIYF,TGTGCCTGGAACAGAGACAGCTCTGGAAACACCATATATTTT
TRBJ1-5,-,-,TRBV29-1,CSALMGGLSNQPQHF,TGCAGCGCTCTAATGGGGGGCCTTAGCAATCAGCCCCAGCATTTT
TRBJ2-5,TRBD2,-,TRBV19,CASSSLGASGSGETQYF,TGTGCCAGTAGTTCCCTGGGAGCTAGCGGGAGTGGAGAGACCCAGTACTTC
TRBJ1-1,TRBD1,few,TRBV4-2,CASSQDRGLNTEAFF,TGTGCCAGCAGCCAAGACAGGGGGCTGAACACTGAAGCTTTCTTT
TRBJ2-7,-,few,TRBV5-4,CASGGSGNPYEQYF,TGTGCCAGCGGCGGTAGCGGAAACCCCTACGAGCAGTACTTC
TRBJ2-7,-,-,TRBV19,CASSDPPSYEQYF,TGTGCCAGTAGCGATCCCCCATCCTACGAGCAGTACTTC
TRBJ2-4,TRBD2,-,TRBV5-1,CASSPGTSGLAKNIQYF,TGCGCCAGCAGCCCGGGGACTAGCGGTCTAGCCAAAAACATTCAGTACTTC
TRBJ2-7,TRBD1,few,TRBV5-6,CASSLAGRGQRYEQYF,TGTGCCAGCAGCTTGGCCGGCAGGGGGCAACGATACGAGCAGTACTTC
TRBJ2-3,-,-,TRBV4-2,CASSQDTAGASTDTQYF,TGTGCCAGCAGCCAAGATACGGCAGGGGCTAGCACAGATACGCAGTATTTT
TRBJ2-7,TRBD1,once,TRBV2,CASSEGQGWIYEQYF,TGTGCCAGCAGTGAGGGACAGGGATGGATCTACGAGCAGTACTTC
TRBJ2-2,TRBD1,-,TRBV5-1,CASAIGDRDTGELFF,TGCGCCAGCGCCATCGGGGACAGGGACACCGGGGAGCTGTTTTTT
TRBJ2-3,TRBD2,-,TRBV10-3,CAISDQAGGPTDTQYF,TGTGCCATCAGTGATCAAGCGGGGGGGCCGACAGATACGCAGTATTTT
TRBJ2-7,TRBD2,-,TRBV5-5,CASRASGGYEQYF,TGTGCCAGCAGGGCTAGCGGGGGATACGAGCAGTACTTC
TRBJ2-5,-,few,TRBV11-2,CASSGRRQFPETQYF,TGTGCCAGCAGCGGAAGGCGGCAGTTCCCTGAGACCCAGTACTTC
TRBJ2-2,-,-,TRBV4-1,CASTTGLNTGELFF,TGCGCCAGCACCACAGGACTTAACACCGGGGAGCTGTTTTTT
TRBJ2-3,TRBD1,-,TRBV20-1,CSASGTAVQYF,TGCAGTGCTTCCGGGACAGCAGTTCAGTATTTT
TRBJ2-1,-,once,TRBV7-9,CASSSRVNEQFF,TGTGCCAGCAGCTCCAGGGTAAATGAGCAGTTCTTC
TRBJ1-2,-,-,TRBV6-6,CASRFTEDTIYGYTF,TGTGCCAGCAGGTTTACGGAGGACACTATCTATGGCTACACCTTC
TRBJ2-3,-,-,TRBV11-2,CASSLSEGVAQYF,TGTGCCAGCAGCTTATCTGAAGGGGTAGCGCAGTATTTT
TRBJ2-2,-,-,TRBV4-3,CASSQDGGNTGELFF,TGCGCCAGCAGCCAAGATGGGGGTAACACCGGGGAGCTGTTTTTT
TRBJ1-5,-,-,TRBV10-3,CAISPVTNQPQHF,TGTGCCATCAGCCCCGTGACGAATCAGCCCCAGCATTTT
TRBJ1-2,-,once,TRBV5-6,CASSWLFGTDYGYTF,TGTGCCAGCAGCTGGCTGTTCGGAACTGACTATGGCTACACCTTC
TRBJ1-1,-,-,TRBV5-1,CASSLEANTEAFF,TGCGCCAGCAGCTTGGAAGCGAACACTGAAGCTTTCTTT